What follows are 10 T cell receptor beta chains derived from one specimen sequenced in a study of T cell responses to AZD1222 COVID-19 vaccine (TCRdb year 2021). Per the publication, the time point label means: about 28 days (+/-7) after the second vaccine dose. The library was generated by the immunoSEQ multiplex PCR assay. Not all clones reach the TCRdb copy of this immuneACCESS table, which keeps in-frame sequences only. Checked studies attribute under half of the gap to unresolved V genes and leave the rest unexplained. The sample includes several thousand clones, with around 87% observed a single time. The top ten constitute 15% to 19% of the sample. This sample comprised peripheral blood, obtained 28 days after the second AZD1222 dose. All receptors derive from an adult who received the AZD1222 COVID-19 vaccine.

The chain couples TRBV5-4 to TRBJ2-7, with 7 bases fitting TRBD1. The CDR3 spans 15 residues. Unmatched junction bases numbered 5, after V lost 1 base and J lost 1 base. The V gene's germline CDR1 is SGHNT and CDR2 YYREEE (reference sequence). CDR3 DNA: TGTGCCAGCAGCTTGAGGGACAGTTTATCCTACGAGCAGTACTTC. Translation: CASSLRDSLSYEQYF.

V gene TRBV6-6 combines with J gene TRBJ2-7, with TRBD2 matching over 9 bases. This CDR3 spans 12 amino acids. Germline V lookup: CDR1 MNHNY, CDR2 SVGAGI (reference sequence). With 5 bases clipped from V and 5 bases from J, the junction kept 1 base outside the gene matches. The CDR3 DNA reads TGTGCCAGCAGTAAGCGGGAGGACGAGCAGTACGTC. It specifies CASSKREDEQYV.

DNA of the CDR3: TGTGCCAGCTCCCCAGGGGACAGGGAAAAACTGTTTTTT. Translated, it gives CASSPGDREKLFF. The chain uses TRBV18 and TRBJ1-4; 8 bases are a match to TRBD1. CDR3 length: 13 amino acids. Trimming at V came to 6 bases and at J to 8 bases, leaving 5 bases not matched to a gene. Germline V lookup: CDR1 KGHSH, CDR2 LQKENI.

V usage is TRBV6-2 or TRBV6-3 and J usage is TRBJ2-7; D is perhaps TRBD1 or TRBD2 (5 bases each). The CDR3 is 16 residues long. Per germline, CDR1 MNHEY and CDR2 SVGEGT. Trimming took 2 bases from V and 1 from J, leaving 15 bases between them. The CDR3 loop reads CASSYPRDGHSYEQYF. DNA for the CDR3: TGTGCCAGCAGTTACCCGAGGGACGGCCATTCCTACGAGCAGTACTTC.

V usage is TRBV12-5 and J usage is TRBJ2-7; D is perhaps TRBD2 (5 bases). This CDR3 has 14 amino acids. Trimming left V 5 bases short and J 2 bases short, with 13 bases between. CDR1 and CDR2 (germline): LGHNT, FRNRAP. CDR3: CASGLPGYPYEQYF. Written as DNA, the CDR3 is TGTGCTAGTGGTCTTCCGGGATACCCCTACGAGCAGTACTTC.

A single count supports this clone. V gene TRBV5-4 combines with J gene TRBJ1-2, with D possibly being TRBD1 (5 bases). The CDR3 loop spans 14 amino acids. Germline CDR1 and CDR2: SGHNT and YYREEE (reference sequence). The V and J ends lost 3 bases and 4 bases respectively, with 13 bases between them. The CDR3 DNA sequence: TGTGCCAGCAGCTCTGTCCCAGGGATCTATGGCTACACCTTC. Protein: CASSSVPGIYGYTF.

The chain joins TRBV4-1 to TRBJ1-5; no reliable D call. In germline, CDR1 is MGHRA, CDR2 YSYEKL. Trimming cost V 0 bases and J 1 base, with 13 bases left between them. The CDR3 covers 17 residues. CDR3 coding DNA: TGCGCCAGCAGCCAAGATTACCGACCTCAGAGCAATCAGCCCCAGCATTTT. As protein: CASSQDYRPQSNQPQHF.

The rearrangement uses TRBV6-5 and TRBJ2-3; 13 positions agree with TRBD2. V lost 6 bases and J lost 3; bases outside the gene matches: 3. Per germline, CDR1 MNHEY and CDR2 SVGAGI. This CDR3 is 15 amino acids long. CDR3 nucleotide sequence: TGTGCCAGCAGAACGGGACTAGCGGGGACAGATACGCAGTATTTT. Translating gives CASRTGLAGTDTQYF.

V and J are TRBV28 and TRBJ1-2; 9 positions agree with TRBD1. Germline values: CDR1 MDHEN, CDR2 SYDVKM. V gave up 2 bases and J gave up 4 bases; unmatched junction bases: 5. The CDR3 spans 15 residues. CDR3 DNA: TGTGCCAGCAGTTTACTAGGGACAGGGTCCTATGGCTACACCTTC. Translating it yields CASSLLGTGSYGYTF.

The V gene is TRBV6-2 or TRBV6-3, the J gene TRBJ2-7; the match to TRBD2 covers 10 bases. This CDR3 contains 15 residues. Germline values: CDR1 MNHEY, CDR2 SVGEGT. The J segment lost 2 bases and the V segment lost 3 bases, leaving 4 bases of the junction unmatched. The CDR3 spells CASSYIAGGPYEQYF. The CDR3 DNA follows: TGTGCCAGCAGTTATATAGCGGGAGGCCCCTACGAGCAGTACTTC.